This entry lists 5 T cell receptor beta chains sequenced from one sample in a study of T cell responses to AZD1222 COVID-19 vaccine. The method was immunoSEQ multiplex PCR; TCRdb's version includes in-frame clones alone and lacks a portion of them. The data contain about 150,000 clones, roughly 90% of them seen just once; the ten biggest clones take up about 1.5%. The sequences come from peripheral blood, collected on day 0 of AZD1222 vaccination. These TCRs come from an adult in good health.

The genes are TRBV6-5 and TRBJ1-2; 7 positions match TRBD1. The CDR3 loop spans 13 amino acids. With 5 bases clipped from V and 2 bases from J, the junction kept 2 bases outside the gene matches. Looked up from germline, CDR1 is MNHEY and CDR2 is SVGAGI. The CDR3 nucleotides are TGTGCCAGCAGTCCGACAGGGAACTATGGCTACACCTTC. This sequence encodes CASSPTGNYGYTF.

The genes are TRBV3-1 (or the pseudogene TRBV3-2) and TRBJ2-7, with a tentative D call TRBD2 (6 bases). The length of the CDR3 is 15 residues. V lost 4 bases and J lost 2, with 15 bases in between. The germline V gene encodes CDR1 LGHDT and CDR2 YNNKEL (reference sequence). The CDR3 DNA is TGTGCCAGCAGCCTTATCGGGACTCTCCCCTACGAGCAGTACTTC. Protein: CASSLIGTLPYEQYF.

This rearrangement joins TRBV30 to TRBJ1-1; perhaps TRBD1 as D (6 bases). Germline V gene sequence: CDR1 GTSNPN, CDR2 SVGIG (reference sequence). CDR3 length: 14 amino acids. Trimming removed 3 bases at V and 4 bases at J, with 15 bases between. In DNA form, the CDR3 reads TGTGCCTGGAGCATTTGGCAGGGGAGCACTGAAGCTTTCTTT. Translation: CAWSIWQGSTEAFF.

CDR3 protein: CASSQGGAAAYEQYF. The CDR3 region has the DNA TGCGCCAGCAGCCAAGGAGGTGCTGCCGCCTACGAGCAGTACTTC. The rearrangement links TRBV4-3 to TRBJ2-7; D ambiguous. This CDR3 region has 15 residues. Germline assignment: CDR1 LGHNA and CDR2 YSLEER. Trimming removed 1 base at V and 2 bases at J, with 12 bases between.

The genes are TRBV27 and TRBJ2-2; D is unresolved. Deletions cut 5 bases from V and 4 bases from J, with 8 bases between. The CDR3 has 13 residues. In germline, CDR1 is MNHEY, CDR2 SMNVEV (reference sequence). CDR3 in amino acids: CASSVSFTGELFF. CDR3 DNA sequence: TGTGCCAGCAGTGTCTCTTTCACCGGGGAGCTGTTTTTT.